This T cell receptor beta chain was identified during a study of sequential checkpoint blockade in melanoma. Clones were read by immunoSEQ multiplex PCR, and TCRdb kept only the in-frame ones, dropping some. The table shows more than 10,000 clones, with 74% occurring only once. The CDR3 is made up of 13 amino acids. V lost 6 bases to trimming and J lost 6 bases; unmatched junction nucleotides: 7. CDR1 SGHTA and CDR2 FQGNSA come from the germline V gene. Treatment denoted: randomized to nivolumab then ipilimumab (arm A) or the reverse (arm B). Sorted cells were live CD3+CD8+, lacking CD19 and CD56, from PBMCs.

The TCR was taken from a human donor with melanoma. Sequenced material: CD8+ T cells sorted from blood (inferred from file names), taken from a patient given nivolumab and ipilimumab in sequence. This chain links TRBV7-2 with TRBJ1-2, with 7 bases aligning to TRBD1. CDR3 sequence (DNA): TGTGCCAGCAGTCGAACAGGGGAGGATGGCTACACCTTC. Protein sequence: CASSRTGEDGYTF.